This T cell receptor beta chain was recorded in a study of CD8 T cells in ankylosing spondylitis. Study-level findings and limits: In reactive arthritis synovial fluid and blood, some motif variants had been reported before. Reportedly, significant enrichment of disease-linked clones occurred in matched ankylosing spondylitis synovial fluid. Ankylosing spondylitis blood seemed to carry a telltale TCR beta motif made of several highly homologous variants.

J was trimmed by 5 bases and V by 7 bases; bases with no gene match: 2. CDR1 is SQVTM, CDR2 ANQGSEA, per germline. CDR3 length: 11 amino acids. Quantitative barcoded 5'-RACE was used to prepare TCR beta libraries. TCRdb used MiXCR to reprocess the 5' RACE reads, holding one entry per CDR3 protein. This table holds a few hundred thousand distinct CDR3 sequences, about 16% found once. Worth noting for this clonotype: Its antigen is currently unknown.

Sequenced input: blood, either unsorted or a sorted T cell fraction (not recorded which). The genes are TRBV29-1 and TRBJ2-3, with 8 bases matching TRBD1. The TCR comes from a male donor with ankylosing spondylitis. The chain's CDR3 is CSATGGDTQYF. CDR3 DNA: TGCAGCGCTACAGGGGGAGATACGCAGTATTTT.